Listed below are T cell receptor beta chains from one sample, sequenced in a study of Ad26.COV2.S vaccination and SARS-CoV-2 variants. Profiling relied on immunoSEQ multiplex PCR, and the TCRdb table lists in-frame clones only, not all of them. The sample has about 240,000 clones, roughly 90% seen once. The sample was peripheral blood, taken in a trial of Ad26.COV2.S vaccine versus placebo. The receptors come from a person aged 18-60 years who received the Ad26.COV2.S COVID-19 vaccine or a placebo. The CDR3 runs from the conserved cysteine through the conserved F or W. The order of the fields is V gene, J gene, CDR3 protein.

TRBV4-3	TRBJ2-1	CASSQEDRGFDNEQFF
TRBV4-2	TRBJ2-7	CASSQEETSYEQYF
TRBV5-5	TRBJ2-4	CASSFSTGGIQYF
TRBV28	TRBJ2-1	CASSFRGLAGSTFSYNEQFF
TRBV30	TRBJ2-6	CAWSETSGANVLTF
TRBV9	TRBJ1-5	CASSGPGRDNQPQHF
TRBV6-6	TRBJ2-5	CASGGGTGQETQYF
TRBV10-2	TRBJ1-6	CARPLTTPLGSPLHF
TRBV7-9	TRBJ1-4	CASSLRGRSNEKLFF
TRBV7-9	TRBJ1-4	CASSPSGGGEKLFF
TRBV4-2	TRBJ1-4	CASSPGSEKLFF
TRBV10-3	TRBJ2-7	CAISGQGYEQYF
TRBV29-1	TRBJ2-1	CSAPGGGGRYNEQFF
TRBV6-5	TRBJ1-2	CASRLPGNYGYTF
TRBV6-1	TRBJ1-3	CASSEGALSGNTIYF
TRBV3-1/TRBV3-2	TRBJ1-1	CASSQHTKGRGTEAFF
TRBV7-9	TRBJ1-1	CASSLNPGSNTEAFF
TRBV6-4	TRBJ1-2	CASSQGFNYGYTF
TRBV6-5	TRBJ2-3	CASSYTYTDTQYF
TRBV12-2	TRBJ2-1	CASRLGLLAGYNNEQFF
TRBV10-2	TRBJ1-6	CASSEAGDSYNSPLHF
TRBV7-8	TRBJ2-5	CASSSYRIAGAGETQYF
TRBV2	TRBJ1-6	CASSEDYFGVNSPLHF
TRBV28	TRBJ2-1	CASSLGLASHNEQFF
TRBV7-2	TRBJ2-1	CASSLRSGGANEQFF
TRBV7-9	TRBJ1-1	CASSLAGSGRPNTEAFF
TRBV13	TRBJ2-7	CASSPPRSYEQYF
TRBV3-1/TRBV3-2	TRBJ2-7	CASSQGVAGRTYEQYF
TRBV28	TRBJ1-2	CASSPDYLGTATNYGYTF
TRBV5-6	TRBJ1-1	CASSLLSRIEAFF
TRBV7-9	TRBJ1-6	CASSLETWGSPLHF
TRBV4-2	TRBJ1-4	CASSRPGEPNEKLFF
TRBV10-2	TRBJ2-2	CASSESRTSGVGGELFF
TRBV23-1	TRBJ2-7	CASSPFGQAYEQYF
TRBV28	TRBJ2-5	CASSSLGADQETQYF
TRBV7-8	TRBJ1-2	CASSLGDPRDRGINYGYTF
TRBV28	TRBJ2-5	CASSLDAVMETQYF
TRBV30	TRBJ2-4	CAWSPRGGNIQYF
TRBV9	TRBJ2-3	CASSVGVRVSTDTQYF
TRBV30	TRBJ2-5	CAWSVSGGAGLQETQYF
TRBV5-1	TRBJ2-3	CASSVAGTDTQYF
TRBV7-9	TRBJ2-1	CASKRGDTPYNEQFF
TRBV29-1	TRBJ1-2	CSVEGAADSNYGYTF
TRBV6-5	TRBJ2-3	CASSYKSALATQYF
TRBV3-1/TRBV3-2	TRBJ1-1	CASSQVGDSRSEAFF
TRBV7-3	TRBJ1-1	CASSPRGGDEAFF
TRBV29-1	TRBJ2-1	CSVNNPKAVAGKFF